This T cell receptor beta chain comes out of a study of regulatory T cells in long-lasting Graves disease. Documented time point: persistent/refractory GD, antithyroid drugs over 5 years with positive TRAb. With RNA extracted from PBMCs as input, the TCR library was made. In this sample, this clonotype turned up many times. Antigen: not known. Findings of the study overall: The study found lower TCR diversity in persistent Graves' patients than in newly diagnosed ones.

Library construction for TCR beta used iRepertoire HTBI primers and Arm-PCR of CDR3 regions. From the multiplex PCR reads, TCRdb called clonotypes with MiXCR, one entry per CDR3 protein. In the table there are roughly 500,000 distinct CDR3 sequences, around 21% of which are singletons. The receptor was isolated from a female donor with Graves disease. The sequenced sample was peripheral blood mononuclear cells (PBMCs), obtained when the disease was refractory, from a patient treated with antithyroid drugs.

The CDR3 coding sequence is TGTGCCAGCAGCTCTACAGCGAACACTGAAGCTTTCTTT. This sequence encodes CASSSTANTEAFF. The rearrangement uses TRBV27 and TRBJ1-1; D gene ambiguous. V lost 6 bases to trimming and J lost 1 base, with 9 bases between them. The CDR3 is made up of 13 amino acids. Germline V gene data show CDR1 as MNHEY and CDR2 as SMNVEV (reference sequence).